Presented here are 14 T cell receptor beta chains from one specimen sequenced in a study of human T cells and chemical hapten exposure (dated by TCRdb to the early 2020s). The protocol used for the library was RACE. The sequencing machine was a NextSeq 500. The public reads were quality trimmed at Q25 with fastp and then assembled into clones with MiXCR by TCRdb, keeping productive beta chains. One record per CDR3 amino acid sequence lists the most common genes and DNA. The sample table lists tens of thousands of distinct CDR3 sequences, around a tenth of them with a count of one. Jointly, the top ten make up approximately 4.6% of the sample. The intended sense of this specimen's time point label: patch test 1, 2 weeks after DPC sensitization. The treatment or condition label here, explained by the study, means: therapeutic diphenylcyclopropenone sensitization with weekly scalp DPC. The source was whole blood, collected in connection with sensitization to the hapten diphenylcyclopropenone (DPC). Source of these receptors: a woman between 50 and 59 years old with alopecia areata. Some clones in this sample may be carry-over from other donors' samples.

The chain uses TRBV7-9 and TRBJ1-2, with TRBD1 matching 8 bases. This CDR3 comprises 13 residues. CDR1 SEHNR and CDR2 FQNEAQ come from the germline V gene (reference sequence). J lost 7 bases, V lost 7 bases, and 8 bases had no gene match. The CDR3 sequence is CASMAGGATGYTF. In nucleotides, the CDR3 is TGTGCCAGCATGGCAGGGGGCGCGACTGGCTACACCTTC. The variable domain in full, completed from reference TRBV7-9 and TRBJ1-2, reads DTGVSQNPRHKITKRGQNVTFRCDPISEHNRLYWYRQTLGQGPEFLTYFQNEAQLEKSRLLSDRFSAERPKGSFSTLEIQRTEQGDSAMYLCASMAGGATGYTFGSGTRLTVV.

The table lists this clonotype with many counts. The rearrangement joins TRBV28 to TRBJ2-7; D unclear. This CDR3 has 13 amino acids. CDR1 is MDHEN and CDR2 is SYDVKM in the germline V gene. V lost 8 bases to trimming and J lost 7 bases, with 18 bases between them. In DNA form, the CDR3 reads TGTGCCAGCGGTTCACCAAATACCCAGGAGCAGTACTTC. Its translation: CASGSPNTQEQYF.

The rearrangement joins TRBV24-1 to TRBJ2-2; D gene unclear. V lost 3 bases to trimming and J lost 5 bases, with 12 bases between them. Germline-derived CDR1 and CDR2 are KGHDR and SFDVKD. The CDR3 covers 15 residues. The CDR3 bases are TGTGCCACCAGTGATCCGGGTCGGGCGACCGGGGAGCTGTTTTTT. Residues: CATSDPGRATGELFF.

This clonotype has at least ten counts. The genes are TRBV12-3 or TRBV12-4 and TRBJ2-3; 7 bases fit TRBD2. Trimming removed 6 bases from V and 1 base from J; junction bases left unmatched: 10. The CDR3 length is 16 residues. The CDR3 DNA is TGTGCCAGCAGCCCAGGGAGGGCCAGGGGCACAGATACGCAGTATTTT. Amino acids: CASSPGRARGTDTQYF.

The table lists this clonotype with many counts. The chain joins TRBV7-8 to TRBJ2-1; D may be TRBD2 (6 bases). Germline loops: CDR1 SGHVS, CDR2 FQNEAQ. V was pared by 7 bases and J by 7 bases, with 20 bases between. This CDR3 has 15 residues. CDR3 DNA sequence: TGTGCCAGCAATAACGCCGCAGGGAGGAGAAATGAGCAGTTCTTC. Amino acids: CASNNAAGRRNEQFF. The variable domain in full, completed from reference TRBV7-8 and TRBJ2-1, reads GAGVSQSPRYKVAKRGQDVALRCDPISGHVSLFWYQQALGQGPEFLTYFQNEAQLDKSGLPSDRFFAERPEGSVSTLKIQRTQQEDSAVYLCASNNAAGRRNEQFFGPGTRLTVL.

Only a few counts were recorded for this clonotype. The V gene is TRBV12-3 or TRBV12-4, the J gene TRBJ2-5; D is uncertain. V shed 3 bases and J shed 2 bases, with 7 bases lying between them. CDR3 size: 13 residues. The CDR3 loop reads CASSLLGQETQYF. The CDR3, as DNA: TGTGCCAGCAGTTTGTTAGGTCAAGAGACCCAGTACTTC.

This clonotype was counted between two and nine times. The chain is built from TRBV7-3 and TRBJ2-3; 11 nucleotides line up with TRBD2. With 5 bases clipped from V and 5 bases from J, the junction kept 9 bases outside the gene matches. Germline V CDR1 and CDR2: SGHTA, FQGTGA. The CDR3 is 16 amino acids. CDR3 in amino acids: CASSPRLAGPRDTQYF. The CDR3 DNA follows: TGTGCCAGCAGCCCCCGACTAGCGGGGCCGCGAGATACGCAGTATTTT.

This clonotype came up many times. This chain uses TRBV20-1 with TRBJ1-5; D unresolved. Trimming stripped 1 base from V and 7 bases from J, with 14 bases between. CDR1 is DFQATT and CDR2 is SNEGSKA in the germline V gene (reference sequence). The CDR3 is 14 residues long. The CDR3 reads CSARVSISGQPQHF. DNA of the CDR3: TGCAGTGCTAGAGTGTCGATTTCCGGGCAGCCCCAGCATTTT.

V is TRBV19 and J is TRBJ1-2; 9 nucleotides match TRBD1. Trimming took 4 bases from V and 8 from J; bases not matched to a gene: 8. This CDR3 is 14 amino acids long. Germline CDR1 LNHDA, CDR2 SQIVND (reference sequence). CDR3 nucleotides: TGTGCCAGTAGTACTCCCGGGACAGGGAAAGGCTACACCTTC. Translating it yields CASSTPGTGKGYTF.

The chain links TRBV2 to TRBJ2-3; the match to TRBD1 covers 8 bases. Germline CDR1 reads SNHLY; CDR2 reads FYNNEI. Trimming removed 7 bases from V and 2 bases from J; junction bases left unmatched: 11. The CDR3 totals 16 residues. CDR3 residues: CASTLRGTGATDTQYF. DNA for the CDR3: TGTGCCAGCACCCTACGGGGGACAGGAGCCACAGATACGCAGTATTTT.

This clonotype occurred a few times. The chain recombines TRBV6-6 with TRBJ1-5; D call uncertain. Trimming pared 0 bases from V and 5 bases from J, leaving 17 bases between. The CDR3 has 17 residues. Germline V gene data show CDR1 as MNHNY and CDR2 as SVGAGI (reference sequence). The CDR3 sequence: CASSYSSSAMLDQPQHF. As DNA, the CDR3 is TGTGCCAGCAGTTACTCCTCGTCGGCCATGCTTGATCAGCCCCAGCATTTT.

The table lists this clonotype with a few counts. The V call is TRBV18, the J call TRBJ1-1; D is undetermined. The ends were cut back, 2 bases at V and 4 bases at J, with 14 bases in the middle. The germline CDR1 and CDR2 sequences are KGHSH and LQKENI. This CDR3 has 15 residues. CDR3 nucleotide sequence: TGTGCCAGCTCACCATTCGGCGGCCAATCCACTGAAGCTTTCTTT. Its protein is CASSPFGGQSTEAFF.

There are a few counts of this clonotype. The V and J genes are TRBV20-1 and TRBJ2-1; TRBD2 aligns across 7 bases. J gave up 6 bases and V 0 bases, and 11 bases lay outside the gene matches. Germline lookup yields CDR1 DFQATT and CDR2 SNEGSKA (reference sequence). The CDR3 is made up of 16 amino acids. Written as DNA, the CDR3 is TGCAGTGCTAGAGACTCGACTAGCCGCAAGTCCAATGAGCAGTTCTTC. It is translated as CSARDSTSRKSNEQFF.

This clonotype was counted a few times. This rearrangement joins TRBV29-1 to TRBJ2-1; D is unresolved. Germline lookup yields CDR1 SQVTM and CDR2 ANQGSEA. The CDR3 runs to 14 residues. Trimming took 4 bases from V and 0 from J, leaving 10 bases between them. The CDR3 protein is CSVVVTSSYNEQFF. The CDR3 coding sequence is TGCAGCGTTGTTGTAACAAGCTCCTACAATGAGCAGTTCTTC.